This T cell receptor beta chain was captured by sequencing in a study of T cells in tuberculosis. This CDR3 is built from 15 residues. V dropped 5 bases and J dropped 0 bases, with 14 bases sitting between them. Per the germline V gene, CDR1 is SGHVS and CDR2 is FNYEAQ. Profiling relied on immunoSEQ multiplex PCR, and the TCRdb table lists in-frame clones only, not all of them. This table has around 45,000 clones, roughly 94% appearing once. In its sample, this clone was seen once. Its target is unknown. Study findings and constraints: Active tuberculosis alpha repertoires lay closer to GMM-specific TCRs than controls'.

The sample comprised PBMCs. This clonotype was sampled from a donor aged 10 to 29 with latent tuberculosis or without tuberculosis infection. Some clones in this sample may be carry-over from other donors' samples. The rearrangement uses TRBV7-6 and TRBJ2-7, with D unresolved. Here the CDR3 reads CASSPRLDISYEQYF. CDR3 in DNA: TGTGCCAGCAGCCCCCGACTCGATATCTCCTACGAGCAGTACTTC.